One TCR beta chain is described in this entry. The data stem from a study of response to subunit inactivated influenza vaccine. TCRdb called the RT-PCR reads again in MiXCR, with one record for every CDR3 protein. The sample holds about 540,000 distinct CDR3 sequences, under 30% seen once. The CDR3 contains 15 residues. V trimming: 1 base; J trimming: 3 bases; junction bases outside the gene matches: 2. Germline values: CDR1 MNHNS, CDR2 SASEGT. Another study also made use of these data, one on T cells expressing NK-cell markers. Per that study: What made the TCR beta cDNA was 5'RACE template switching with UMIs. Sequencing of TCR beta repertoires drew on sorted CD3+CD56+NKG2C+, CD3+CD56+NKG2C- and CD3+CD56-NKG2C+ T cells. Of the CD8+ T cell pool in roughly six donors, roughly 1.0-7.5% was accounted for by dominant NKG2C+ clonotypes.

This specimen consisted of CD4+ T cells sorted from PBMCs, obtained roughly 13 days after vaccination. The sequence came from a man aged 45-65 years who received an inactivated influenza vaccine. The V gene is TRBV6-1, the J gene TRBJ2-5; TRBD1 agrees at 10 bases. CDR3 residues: CASSEGGQGKETQYF. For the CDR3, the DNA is TGTGCCAGCAGTGAAGGGGGACAGGGGAAAGAGACCCAGTACTTC.